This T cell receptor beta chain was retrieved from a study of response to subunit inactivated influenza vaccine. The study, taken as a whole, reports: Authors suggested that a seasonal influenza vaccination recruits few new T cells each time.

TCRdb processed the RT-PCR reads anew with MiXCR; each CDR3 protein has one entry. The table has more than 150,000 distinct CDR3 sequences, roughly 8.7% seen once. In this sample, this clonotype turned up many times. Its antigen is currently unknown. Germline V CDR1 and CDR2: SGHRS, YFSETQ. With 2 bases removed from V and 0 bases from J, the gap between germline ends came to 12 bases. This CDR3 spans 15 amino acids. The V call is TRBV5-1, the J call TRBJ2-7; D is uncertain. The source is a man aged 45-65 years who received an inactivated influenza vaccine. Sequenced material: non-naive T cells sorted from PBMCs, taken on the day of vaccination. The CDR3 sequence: CASSLSGTSSYEQYF. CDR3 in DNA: TGCGCCAGCAGCTTATCTGGAACCAGCTCCTACGAGCAGTACTTC.